What follows are 30 T cell receptor beta chains derived from one specimen sequenced in a study of long-term antiretroviral therapy in people with HIV. The authors ran the immunoSEQ assay, v3.0, at survey level. Here immunoSEQ multiplex PCR was the method, and the copy in TCRdb shows in-frame clones only, minus some. The sample has 15,000 to 20,000 clones; roughly 79% are singletons. The material sequenced was unsorted PBMCs, taken 2.2 years after starting antiretroviral therapy. The receptors were sampled from a man aged 45-65 years with HIV.

This chain joins TRBV10-1 and TRBJ1-3; maybe TRBD1 (5 bases). Trimming shortened V by 7 bases and J by 4 bases, and 20 bases separated the two germline ends. This CDR3 contains 16 residues. Germline CDR1 reads WNHNN; CDR2 reads SYGVQD (reference sequence). The CDR3 region is CASTPGPKECGNTIYF. The CDR3 DNA is TGCGCCAGCACACCGGGACCTAAAGAGTGCGGAAACACCATATATTTT.

A few counts support this clone. The rearrangement links TRBV25-1 to TRBJ1-2; unclear D gene. The CDR3 is 14 amino acids. In germline, CDR1 is MGHDK, CDR2 SYGVNS. Trimming took 6 bases from V and 2 from J, leaving 13 bases between them. Here the CDR3 DNA reads TGTGCCAGCAGCCCCCACCGGGAGAACTATGGCTACACCTTC. Translation gives CASSPHRENYGYTF.

The V gene is TRBV4-3, the J gene TRBJ2-2; D gene uncertain. V was cut by 1 base and J by 0 bases, with 6 bases left in between. The germline CDR1 and CDR2 sequences are LGHNA and YSLEER. This CDR3 contains 15 residues. For the CDR3, the DNA is TGCGCCAGCAGCCAAGGCTTATCGAACACCGGGGAGCTGTTTTTT. Protein: CASSQGLSNTGELFF.

This clone was seen a few times. The chain is built from TRBV4-2 and TRBJ2-7; the match to TRBD1 covers 9 bases. Per germline, CDR1 LGHNA and CDR2 YNFKEQ. V dropped 4 bases and J dropped 9; count of bases not matched to a gene: 16. This CDR3 spans 16 amino acids. CDR3 sequence reads: CASSPRQGVPSRVQYF. In DNA, the CDR3 is TGTGCCAGCAGCCCGAGACAGGGGGTTCCCTCGCGTGTGCAGTACTTC.

The chain recombines TRBV7-6 with TRBJ1-4, with 7 bases identical to TRBD1. Germline V gene sequence: CDR1 SGHVS, CDR2 FNYEAQ. The CDR3 contains 15 residues. V lost 1 base, J lost 11 bases, and 10 bases stayed unmatched. CDR3 region: CASSLDDRAQGKLFF. The CDR3 DNA reads as TGTGCCAGCAGCTTAGATGACAGGGCTCAGGGTAAACTGTTTTTT.

The CDR3 loop is CASSFLRAGSYEQYF. CDR3 coding DNA: TGTGCCAGCAGTTTTTTGCGGGCCGGCTCCTACGAGCAGTACTTC. The chain couples TRBV28 to TRBJ2-7; possibly TRBD2 for D (5 bases). V lost 3 bases, J lost 0 bases, and 12 bases lay in between. The CDR3 is made up of 15 amino acids. Germline CDR1 and CDR2: MDHEN and SYDVKM.

This clone came up once. J is TRBJ1-2 and V is TRBV6-6, with TRBD1 as a possible D gene (5 bases). The CDR3 runs 16 residues. The germline gives CDR1 MNHNY, CDR2 SVGAGI (reference sequence). V was pared by 8 bases and J by 4 bases, with 23 bases between. CDR3 coding DNA: TGTGCCAGCTCCGCTAATCCCGTGCAGGGCTTCTATGGCTACACCTTC. Translated, it gives CASSANPVQGFYGYTF.

The DNA of the CDR3 is TGTGCCAGCAAACTGACAGGTTACTATGGCTACACCTTC. It is translated as CASKLTGYYGYTF. The chain employs TRBV28 and TRBJ1-2; tentative D call: TRBD1 (6 bases). The CDR3 runs to 13 residues. Germline lookup yields CDR1 MDHEN and CDR2 SYDVKM. Trimming left V 7 bases short and J 3 bases short, with 12 bases between.

The chain couples TRBV27 to TRBJ1-1, with D tentatively TRBD1 (6 bases). In germline, CDR1 is MNHEY, CDR2 SMNVEV (reference sequence). The CDR3 runs 15 residues. Trimming removed 6 bases at V and 1 base at J, with 15 bases between. DNA of the CDR3: TGTGCCAGCAGCCTAACAGGGAACAGGAACACTGAAGCTTTCTTT. Protein: CASSLTGNRNTEAFF.

The rearrangement uses TRBV29-1 and TRBJ2-7; TRBD1 or TRBD2 may be the D gene (5 bases each). With 3 bases removed from V and 0 bases from J, the gap between germline ends came to 18 bases. This CDR3 comprises 16 residues. The V gene's germline CDR1 is SQVTM and CDR2 ANQGSEA. CDR3 amino acids: CSVDLSGTTSSYEQYF. CDR3 DNA: TGCAGCGTTGATCTATCCGGGACCACGAGCTCCTACGAGCAGTACTTC.

This rearrangement joins TRBV28 to TRBJ2-7; no reliable D call. Germline CDR1 MDHEN, CDR2 SYDVKM. The ends were cut back, 6 bases at V and 4 bases at J, with 10 bases in the middle. The CDR3 runs to 12 residues. DNA for the CDR3: TGTGCCAGCAGATCCCCCATTTACGAGCAGTACTTC. It yields the protein CASRSPIYEQYF.

This chain joins TRBV7-2 and TRBJ2-3; D unresolved. This CDR3 is built from 13 residues. Germline CDR1 and CDR2: SGHTA and FQGNSA. The V end lost 2 bases, the J end lost 2 bases, and 5 bases lay between the germline ends. The CDR3 sequence: CASSLPPTDTQYF. CDR3 nucleotides: TGTGCCAGCAGCTTACCCCCCACAGATACGCAGTATTTT.

The V and J genes are TRBV6-6 and TRBJ2-1; 11 bases match TRBD2. There are 16 residues in the CDR3. V trimming: 0 bases; J trimming: 5 bases; junction bases outside the gene matches: 3. Looked up from germline, CDR1 is MNHNY and CDR2 is SVGAGI (reference sequence). CDR3 sequence: CASSYSSSGRNNEQFF. The CDR3 coding sequence is TGTGCCAGCAGTTACTCGTCTAGCGGGAGGAACAATGAGCAGTTCTTC.

The gene calls are TRBV15 and TRBJ2-7; no reliable D call. Germline V gives CDR1 LNHNV, CDR2 YYDKDF (reference sequence). V was clipped by 7 bases and J by 0 bases, with 10 bases between them. This CDR3 is 13 amino acids long. CDR3 DNA: TGTGCCACCAAAAGGGATAGCTCCTACGAGCAGTACTTC. Translating gives CATKRDSSYEQYF.

Relative to its sample, this clone is medium-sized (0.01 to 0.1%). The chain has TRBV6-1 and TRBJ1-5; tentatively, D is TRBD1 (5 bases). Germline values: CDR1 MNHNS, CDR2 SASEGT. Trimming shortened V by 7 bases and J by 1 base, and 14 bases separated the two germline ends. This CDR3 has 15 amino acids. Here the CDR3 reads CASIPRGGSNQPQHF. The CDR3 nucleotides are TGTGCCAGCATCCCCCGTGGGGGGAGCAATCAGCCCCAGCATTTT.

The chain recombines TRBV11-2 with TRBJ2-5; D could derive from TRBD1 or TRBD2 (6 bases each). The ends were cut back, 5 bases at V and 3 bases at J, with 22 bases in the middle. This CDR3 is 17 amino acids long. Germline V lookup: CDR1 SGHAT, CDR2 FQNNGV. CDR3 protein: CASSPQVGGSPKETQYF. The CDR3 region has the DNA TGTGCCAGCAGCCCCCAGGTGGGGGGCTCCCCCAAAGAGACCCAGTACTTC.

This sequence joins TRBV7-9 and TRBJ1-4, with D unresolved. The CDR3 sequence is 14 residues long. V lost 5 bases and J 4 bases, leaving 11 bases between the germline ends. The germline V gene has CDR1 SEHNR and CDR2 FQNEAQ (reference sequence). CDR3 loop: CASSAGGFNEKLFF. The CDR3 region has the DNA TGTGCCAGCAGCGCTGGAGGGTTTAATGAAAAACTGTTTTTT.

This rearrangement joins TRBV27 to TRBJ2-7, with 7 bases lining up with TRBD1. CDR1 MNHEY and CDR2 SMNVEV come from the germline V gene (reference sequence). The CDR3 runs 13 residues. The V gene end was trimmed by 3 bases and the J gene end by 2 bases; junction bases not matched to a gene: 1. The CDR3 loop is CASSFGTAYEQYF. The DNA for the CDR3 is TGTGCCAGCAGTTTTGGGACAGCCTACGAGCAGTACTTC.

The chain uses TRBV9 and TRBJ2-7; D is undetermined. The CDR3 consists of 14 residues. In germline, CDR1 is SGDLS, CDR2 YYNGEE. Trimming shortened V by 0 bases and J by 9 bases, and 16 bases separated the two germline ends. The CDR3 bases are TGTGCCAGCAGCGTAGCCGCGTCGGAAAATGGGCAGTACTTC. Translation gives CASSVAASENGQYF.

This chain joins TRBV6-7 and TRBJ2-1; 7 bases line up with TRBD1. TRBV6-7 is identified as an open reading frame with a role that is uncertain. V was pared by 4 bases and J by 10 bases, with 7 bases of the junction left unmatched. The CDR3 spans 13 residues. CDR3 loop: CASSSRQGEEQFF. Here the CDR3 DNA reads TGTGCCAGCAGTTCTCGGCAGGGGGAAGAGCAGTTCTTC.

V and J are TRBV18 and TRBJ1-1, with 8 nucleotides matching TRBD1. The V and J ends lost 6 bases and 0 bases, in that order; junction bases with no gene match: 3. The germline gives CDR1 KGHSH, CDR2 LQKENI. CDR3 length: 14 residues. CDR3 DNA: TGTGCCAGCTCCACGGACAGGGTGAACACTGAAGCTTTCTTT. This translates into CASSTDRVNTEAFF.

This clone came up a few times. The CDR3 loop reads CASSSIYEQYF. The CDR3 region has the DNA TGTGCCAGCAGCTCCATCTACGAGCAGTACTTC. The chain has TRBV27 and TRBJ2-7; D is undetermined. The CDR3 is made up of 11 amino acids. Germline lookup yields CDR1 MNHEY and CDR2 SMNVEV (reference sequence). V was cut by 6 bases and J by 3 bases, with 6 bases left in between.

This clone came up a few times. The chain recombines TRBV10-3 with TRBJ2-7; 10 bases are a match to TRBD1. Germline CDR1 reads ENHRY; CDR2 reads SYGVKD. With 11 bases clipped from V and 6 bases from J, the junction kept 4 bases outside the gene matches. This CDR3 is built from 11 residues. DNA for the CDR3: TGTGCCCACGGACAGGGGGTCGAGCAGTACTTC. It codes for CAHGQGVEQYF.

This clone turned up a few times. Other DNA variants within this sample encode the same CDR3. V usage is TRBV6-1 and J usage is TRBJ1-3, with no clear D. Germline assignment: CDR1 MNHNS and CDR2 SASEGT. This CDR3 has 14 amino acids. Trimming pared 3 bases from V and 1 base from J, leaving 7 bases between. The CDR3 protein is CASSDGVSGNTIYF. In DNA form, the CDR3 reads TGTGCCAGCAGTGACGGGGTTTCTGGAAACACCATATATTTT.

This chain joins TRBV19 and TRBJ2-1, with D uncertain. Looked up from germline, CDR1 is LNHDA and CDR2 is SQIVND (reference sequence). The germline V and J ends were trimmed by 5 bases and 0 bases, with 8 bases remaining between them. This CDR3 has 14 residues. The CDR3 region is CASSVRGSYNEQFF. For the CDR3, the DNA is TGTGCCAGTAGTGTGCGTGGCTCCTACAATGAGCAGTTCTTC.

V is TRBV2 and J is TRBJ1-1, with 12 bases matching TRBD1. V shed 2 bases, J shed 3 bases, and the junction held 16 bases outside the gene matches. The CDR3 loop spans 20 amino acids. Germline V gene lookup returns CDR1 SNHLY and CDR2 FYNNEI. CDR3: CASSEPLTGTGGILDTEAFF. Here the CDR3 DNA reads TGTGCCAGCAGTGAACCCCTTACCGGGACAGGGGGCATCCTGGACACTGAAGCTTTCTTT. The complete variable domain, with remaining parts taken from reference TRBV2 and TRBJ1-1, reads EPEVTQTPSHQVTQMGQEVILRCVPISNHLYFYWYRQILGQKVEFLVSFYNNEISEKSEIFDDQFSVERPDGSNFTLKIRSTKLEDSAMYFCASSEPLTGTGGILDTEAFFGQGTRLTVV.

The chain links TRBV25-1 to TRBJ2-5, with 9 nucleotides matching TRBD2. CDR3 length: 16 amino acids. Trimming took 6 bases from V and 4 from J; bases not matched to a gene: 12. CDR1 is MGHDK and CDR2 is SYGVNS in the germline V gene. The CDR3 bases are TGTGCCAGCAGGGCCCTCGGTGCGGGAGGGCGAGAGACCCAGTACTTC. It encodes CASRALGAGGRETQYF.

The chain carries TRBV4-3 and TRBJ2-6, with TRBD1 matching over 11 bases. Germline V gene sequence: CDR1 LGHNA, CDR2 YSLEER. The CDR3 length is 18 residues. The V segment lost 0 bases and the J segment 4 bases; nucleotides outside the gene matches: 5. The CDR3 reads CASSQERTGGGGANVLTF. The CDR3 coding sequence is TGCGCCAGCAGCCAAGAGAGGACAGGGGGCGGAGGGGCCAACGTCCTGACTTTC.

The rearrangement joins TRBV5-1 to TRBJ2-5, with D perhaps matching TRBD2 (5 bases). Germline CDR1 SGHRS, CDR2 YFSETQ. The CDR3 contains 13 residues. Trimming removed 0 bases at V and 5 bases at J, with 8 bases between. CDR3 sequence (DNA): TGCGCCAGCAGCTTGGTAGGGAGCGAGACCCAGTACTTC. Translated: CASSLVGSETQYF.

V is TRBV4-3 and J is TRBJ2-3; 8 nucleotides line up with TRBD1. V shed 4 bases and J 3 bases; nucleotides not matched to a gene: 3. The CDR3 extends over 14 amino acids. In germline, CDR1 is LGHNA, CDR2 YSLEER. The CDR3 DNA sequence: TGCGCCAGCAGCCCTGGACAGGGAACAGATACGCAGTATTTT. Protein: CASSPGQGTDTQYF.